The 24 T cell receptor beta chains below all came from one sample that was sequenced in a study of regulatory T cells in long-lasting Graves disease (dated by TCRdb to 2020 to 2023). The library was built by means of multiplex PCR. Sequencing instrument: Illumina HiSeq 4000. To build TCR beta libraries, CDR3 regions were amplified by Arm-PCR using iRepertoire HTBI primers. TCRdb reworked the public reads: Q25 trimming with fastp, MiXCR clone assembly, productive beta chains retained. Rows with one shared CDR3 protein collapse into an entry with the most common genes and DNA. For this sample the table gives 450,000 to 600,000 distinct CDR3 sequences, of which 15% to 20% were detected only once. Of the sample, over 9% falls within the top ten clones. What this sample's time point label stands for: newly diagnosed GD, antithyroid drugs for less than 3 months. RNA was extracted from PBMCs in TRIzol for both TCR sequencing and RNA sequencing.

The sample was also linked to a second study, of T cells in Graves' hyperthyroidism and ophthalmopathy.

Sequenced material: peripheral blood mononuclear cells (PBMCs), taken at new diagnosis, from a patient treated with antithyroid drugs. These receptors came from a man aged 40-55 years with Graves disease. Donor details come from another sample of the same person, matched by shared clones.

This clonotype came up a few times. The V gene is TRBV20-1, the J gene TRBJ2-1; 7 positions agree with TRBD2. CDR1 is DFQATT and CDR2 is SNEGSKA in the germline V gene (reference sequence). The V gene end was trimmed by 6 bases and the J gene end by 6 bases; junction bases not matched to a gene: 17. There are 16 residues in the CDR3. CDR3 in amino acids: CSATQVGGSKVNEQFF. DNA for the CDR3: TGCAGTGCCACTCAAGTGGGCGGGAGTAAGGTCAATGAGCAGTTCTTC.

This clonotype was counted many times. The CDR3 sequence: CASSFLGGPNTEAFF. Written as DNA, the CDR3 is TGTGCCAGCAGTTTTTTGGGGGGACCGAACACTGAAGCTTTCTTT. The chain employs TRBV27 and TRBJ1-1; TRBD1 might be the D (5 bases). Germline CDR1 and CDR2: MNHEY and SMNVEV (reference sequence). The CDR3 loop spans 15 amino acids. V was cut by 3 bases and J by 1 base, with 12 bases left in between.

The genes are TRBV4-1 and TRBJ2-1, with a tentative D call TRBD2 (6 bases). The CDR3 covers 13 residues. CDR1 and CDR2 (germline): MGHRA, YSYEKL. Trimming left V 3 bases short and J 5 bases short, with 8 bases between. Here the CDR3 DNA reads TGCGCCAGCAGCCAGGCTAGCGACAATGAGCAGTTCTTC. Translating gives CASSQASDNEQFF.

The chain has TRBV29-1 and TRBJ2-1; the match to TRBD2 covers 9 bases. Trimming cost V 4 bases and J 6 bases; bases outside gene matches: 16. Germline V CDR1 and CDR2: SQVTM, ANQGSEA. The CDR3 is made up of 17 amino acids. The CDR3 loop reads CSVVEFPGLASINEQFF. CDR3 nucleotide sequence: TGCAGCGTTGTAGAATTTCCGGGACTAGCAAGCATCAATGAGCAGTTCTTC.

The chain uses TRBV6-5 and TRBJ2-2; 13 nucleotides match TRBD2. With V trimmed by 2 bases and J by 5 bases, 2 bases remained unmatched. The CDR3 has 16 amino acids. From germline, CDR1 is MNHEY and CDR2 SVGAGI. The CDR3 region has the DNA TGTGCCAGCAGTTACCTGGGACTAGCGGGAACCGGGGAGCTGTTTTTT. This codes for CASSYLGLAGTGELFF.

This clonotype came up many times. The CDR3 reads CASSATLSSEQYF. As DNA, the CDR3 is TGTGCCAGCAGCGCAACGCTATCATCCGAGCAGTACTTC. This chain uses TRBV7-9 with TRBJ2-7; D ambiguous. The CDR3 runs to 13 residues. Germline lookup yields CDR1 SEHNR and CDR2 FQNEAQ (reference sequence). Trimming took 5 bases from V and 6 from J, leaving 14 bases between them.

The V call is TRBV24-1, the J call TRBJ2-5; 8 nucleotides line up with TRBD1. The junction had 3 bases not matched to a gene; V was cut back by 5 bases and J by 5 bases. CDR3 size: 13 residues. Germline CDR1 KGHDR, CDR2 SFDVKD. In nucleotides, the CDR3 is TGTGCCACCAGTGCCCAGGGGGCGGAGACCCAGTACTTC. This sequence encodes CATSAQGAETQYF.

This clonotype was counted a few times. The chain carries TRBV6-5 and TRBJ2-1; D gene ambiguous. V lost 0 bases and J lost 1, with 7 bases in between. CDR1 MNHEY and CDR2 SVGAGI come from the germline V gene. The CDR3 is made up of 15 amino acids. CDR3 coding DNA: TGTGCCAGCAGTTACTCTCCGTATTCCTACAATGAGCAGTTCTTC. This encodes CASSYSPYSYNEQFF.

At least ten counts were recorded for this clonotype. V usage is TRBV19 and J usage is TRBJ1-1, with D possibly TRBD1 on 6 matching bases. Germline V CDR1 and CDR2: LNHDA, SQIVND (reference sequence). This CDR3 has 14 residues. The V end lost 4 bases, the J end lost 1 base, and 10 bases lay between the germline ends. CDR3 in DNA: TGTGCCAGTAGTAGGACAGTCAGGAACACTGAAGCTTTCTTT. It is translated as CASSRTVRNTEAFF.

The rearrangement links TRBV4-2 to TRBJ2-7, with no clear D. Germline V CDR1 and CDR2: LGHNA, YNFKEQ. Trimming shortened V by 4 bases and J by 1 base, and 14 bases separated the two germline ends. There are 15 residues in the CDR3. CDR3 coding DNA: TGTGCCAGCAGCCCGAGACGAGGAGCGTCCTACGAGCAGTACTTC. Translated: CASSPRRGASYEQYF.

The chain joins TRBV7-6 to TRBJ2-3; TRBD1 matches at 7 bases. The junction had 7 bases not matched to a gene; V was cut back by 4 bases and J by 0 bases. This CDR3 is 16 amino acids long. Germline lookup yields CDR1 SGHVS and CDR2 FNYEAQ. The CDR3, as DNA: TGTGCCAGCAGCTCCGGGACAGTCGCTAGCACAGATACGCAGTATTTT. Translated, it gives CASSSGTVASTDTQYF.

This chain connects TRBV14 to TRBJ2-1, with 8 bases aligning to TRBD1. V gave up 0 bases and J gave up 2 bases; unmatched junction bases: 3. CDR3 size: 16 residues. Germline V lookup: CDR1 SGHDN, CDR2 FVKESK. DNA of the CDR3: TGTGCCAGCAGCCAAGATTACAGGGGGACCTACAATGAGCAGTTCTTC. Translation gives CASSQDYRGTYNEQFF.

The chain joins TRBV7-2 to TRBJ2-5; 7 nucleotides match TRBD1. With V trimmed by 5 bases and J by 4 bases, 4 bases remained unmatched. CDR3 size: 13 residues. Germline loops: CDR1 SGHTA, CDR2 FQGNSA. DNA for the CDR3: TGTGCCAGCAGCACAGGGGTAGCAGAGACCCAGTACTTC. This translates into CASSTGVAETQYF.

Many counts were recorded for this clonotype. The chain employs TRBV5-1 and TRBJ2-1; 8 positions agree with TRBD1. Germline V gene lookup returns CDR1 SGHRS and CDR2 YFSETQ. The CDR3 consists of 15 residues. Trimming cost V 1 base and J 5 bases; bases outside gene matches: 5. The CDR3 coding sequence is TGCGCCAGCAGCTTGACCAGGGGGCGAAACAATGAGCAGTTCTTC. This codes for CASSLTRGRNNEQFF.

With respect to this clonotype: A far larger clone is one nucleotide away, so this likely arose from a read error. The chain carries TRBV12-3 or TRBV12-4 and TRBJ2-1; weak D call: TRBD2 (5 bases). This CDR3 contains 14 residues. CDR3 protein: CASSRSSLVQEQLF. In DNA, the CDR3 is TGTGCCAGCAGCCGTTCGTCACTAGTCCAGGAGCAGCTCTTC.

The gene calls are TRBV18 and TRBJ1-5; 8 nucleotides align to TRBD1. The CDR3 totals 13 residues. CDR1 KGHSH and CDR2 LQKENI come from the germline V gene. J lost 11 bases, V lost 6 bases, and 9 bases had no gene match. As DNA, the CDR3 is TGTGCCAGCTCCAAGACAGGGGAAGGGGCCCAGCATTTT. Its protein is CASSKTGEGAQHF. The variable domain in full, with the rest retrieved from reference TRBV18 and TRBJ1-5, is NAGVMQNPRHLVRRRGQEARLRCSPMKGHSHVYWYRQLPEEGLKFMVYLQKENIIDESGMPKERFSAEFPKEGPSILRIQQVVRGDSAAYFCASSKTGEGAQHFGDGTRLSIL.

This clonotype was observed a handful of times. V gene TRBV6-7 combines with J gene TRBJ2-3; 13 positions match TRBD2. TRBV6-7 falls under the ORF class, with uncertain function. This CDR3 has 18 amino acids. Trimming cost V 1 base and J 7 bases; bases outside gene matches: 11. CDR3 DNA: TGTGCCAGCAGTTACTTCGAGGGACTAGCGGGACCCCTTTATACGCAGTATTTT. Translation gives CASSYFEGLAGPLYTQYF.

The table lists this clonotype with many counts. This CDR3 is CAWSVKGASYEQYF. The CDR3 DNA follows: TGTGCCTGGAGTGTAAAGGGGGCTTCCTACGAGCAGTACTTC. The gene calls are TRBV30 and TRBJ2-7; 7 nucleotides match TRBD1. CDR3 size: 14 residues. Unmatched junction bases numbered 3, after V lost 0 bases and J lost 1 base. Per germline, CDR1 GTSNPN and CDR2 SVGIG (reference sequence).

V and J are TRBV18 and TRBJ2-2, with D perhaps matching TRBD2 (6 bases). The V gene's germline CDR1 is KGHSH and CDR2 LQKENI. This CDR3 has 15 residues. Trimming pared 1 base from V and 1 base from J, leaving 7 bases between. The CDR3 loop reads CASSPLEGNTGELFF. CDR3 DNA sequence: TGTGCCAGCTCACCACTGGAGGGGAACACCGGGGAGCTGTTTTTT.

This clonotype was detected many times. The chain employs TRBV24-1 and TRBJ2-7; 10 nucleotides match TRBD1. The CDR3 sequence is 15 residues long. V was pared by 3 bases and J by 5 bases, with 6 bases of the junction left unmatched. Germline V CDR1 and CDR2: KGHDR, SFDVKD. In DNA form, the CDR3 reads TGTGCCACCAGTGATCCCGGGACAGGGGTCGACGAGCAGTACTTC. This gives the protein CATSDPGTGVDEQYF.

This clonotype was seen more than once but under ten times. The rearrangement links TRBV28 to TRBJ2-6; D may be TRBD1 or TRBD2 (5 bases each). CDR1 is MDHEN, CDR2 SYDVKM, per germline. The V end was cut by 3 bases, the J end by 0 bases, with 15 bases between. The CDR3 is made up of 18 amino acids. CDR3 in DNA: TGTGCCAGCAGTTTTGGGACCTTGGGATTCTCTGGGGCCAACGTCCTGACTTTC. Its translation is CASSFGTLGFSGANVLTF.

There are a few counts of this clonotype. V and J are TRBV30 and TRBJ2-2; no definite D call. CDR3 size: 13 residues. Germline CDR1 is GTSNPN and CDR2 is SVGIG (reference sequence). V dropped 3 bases and J dropped 5 bases, with 10 bases sitting between them. The CDR3 loop reads CAWRMRPTGELFF. The DNA of the CDR3 is TGTGCCTGGAGGATGCGCCCGACCGGGGAGCTGTTTTTT. Together with reference TRBV30 and TRBJ2-2, the CDR3 gives the full variable domain: SQTIHQWPATLVQPVGSPLSLECTVEGTSNPNLYWYRQAAGRGLQLLFYSVGIGQISSEVPQNLSASRPQDRQFILSSKKLLLSDSGFYLCAWRMRPTGELFFGEGSRLTVL.

The table lists this clonotype with a few counts. V and J are TRBV5-5 and TRBJ2-7; 7 bases agree with TRBD1. V was pared by 4 bases and J by 3 bases, with 7 bases of the junction left unmatched. The CDR3 runs to 14 residues. CDR1 and CDR2 from the germline V gene are SGHKS and YYEKEE (reference sequence). The CDR3 nucleotides read TGTGCCAGCAGCCCAGGGGACAGCGTCTACGAGCAGTACTTC. It specifies CASSPGDSVYEQYF. The variable domain in full, completed from reference TRBV5-5 and TRBJ2-7, reads DAGVTQSPTHLIKTRGQQVTLRCSPISGHKSVSWYQQVLGQGPQFIFQYYEKEERGRGNFPDRFSARQFPNYSSELNVNALLLGDSALYLCASSPGDSVYEQYFGPGTRLTVT.

Comment on this clonotype: A single base is all that separates this from a far larger clone, so a read error is likely. This chain uses TRBV20-1 with TRBJ2-3, with 11 bases fitting TRBD2. The last part of the DNA fits TRBJ2-7 better; the J call may be wrong. The CDR3 loop spans 12 amino acids. From germline, CDR1 is DFQATT and CDR2 SNEGSKA (reference sequence). CDR3 sequence (DNA): TGCAGATCACTAGCGGGAGTTAATGAGCAGTACTTC. It codes for CRSLAGVNEQYF.